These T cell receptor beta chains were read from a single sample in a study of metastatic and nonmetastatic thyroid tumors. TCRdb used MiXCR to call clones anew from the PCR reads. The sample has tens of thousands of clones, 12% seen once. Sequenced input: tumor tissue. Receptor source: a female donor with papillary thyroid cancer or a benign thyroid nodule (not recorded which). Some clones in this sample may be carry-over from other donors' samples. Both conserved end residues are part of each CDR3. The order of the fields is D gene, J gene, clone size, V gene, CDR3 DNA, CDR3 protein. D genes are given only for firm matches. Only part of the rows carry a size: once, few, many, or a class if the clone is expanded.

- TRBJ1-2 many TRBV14 TGTGCCAGCAGCCTCTGGGAGACTAACTATGGCTACACCTTC CASSLWETNYGYTF
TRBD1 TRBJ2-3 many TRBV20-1 TGCAGTGCCACAGAGACGCCGACAGGGAAGAAAGATACGCAGTATTTT CSATETPTGKKDTQYF
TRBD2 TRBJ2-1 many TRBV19 TGTGCCAGTAGTATCTCCCCGGCGGGAGCATCGGTCAATGAGCAGTTCTTC CASSISPAGASVNEQFF
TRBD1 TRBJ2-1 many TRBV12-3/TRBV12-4 TGTGCCAGCAGTCAGGACAGGGACAATGAGCAGTTCTTC CASSQDRDNEQFF
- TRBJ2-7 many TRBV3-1 TGTGCCAGCAGCCAAGTCCAGGGGAGGGGTACAATCGAGCAGTACTTC CASSQVQGRGTIEQYF
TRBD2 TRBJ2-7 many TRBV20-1 TGCAGCCCCCCGTGCGTAACTAGCGAATCCTACGAGCAGTACTTC CSPPCVTSESYEQYF
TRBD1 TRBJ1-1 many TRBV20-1 TGCAGTGCTAGATCGGTGACAGGGGGCGGAGGGTACACTGAAGCTTTCTTT CSARSVTGGGGYTEAFF
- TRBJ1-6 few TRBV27 TGTGTCAGCAGTTTCCCCGGGCCTCTGAATTCACCCCTCCACTTT CVSSFPGPLNSPLHF
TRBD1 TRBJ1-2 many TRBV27 TGTGCCAGCGGGGGACCTCGGGACAGGAACTATGGCTACACCTTC CASGGPRDRNYGYTF
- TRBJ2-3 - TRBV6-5 TGTGCCAGCAGTCACGGGACACATACAGATACGCAGTATTTT CASSHGTHTDTQYF
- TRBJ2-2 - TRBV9 TGTGCCAGCAGCGTACAGGGGACTTACACCGGGGAGCTGTTTTTT CASSVQGTYTGELFF
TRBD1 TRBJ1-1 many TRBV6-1 TGTGCCAGCAGGGGACAGAGTTACATGAACACTGAAGCTTTCTTT CASRGQSYMNTEAFF
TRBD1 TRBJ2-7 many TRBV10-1 TGCGCCAGCGGACAGGGGGCTCACGAGCAGTACTTC CASGQGAHEQYF
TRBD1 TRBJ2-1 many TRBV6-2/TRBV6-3 TGTGCCAGCAGCCAAATCGGACAGGGGCACAAGGATGAGCAGTTCTTC CASSQIGQGHKDEQFF
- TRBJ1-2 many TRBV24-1 TGTGCCACCAGTGATTCCGGGACGGCAAACTATGGCTACACCTTC CATSDSGTANYGYTF
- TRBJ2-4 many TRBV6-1 TGTGCCAGCAACAATTTGGGGCGGAACATTCAGTACTTC CASNNLGRNIQYF
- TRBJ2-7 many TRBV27 TGTGCCAGCAGTTTTGGTTCGGGGGCTCCTTCCGTCGAGCAGTACTTC CASSFGSGAPSVEQYF
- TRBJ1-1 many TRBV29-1 TGCAGCGCCCGCCGGGCGGCCTCCGGGGCTTTCTTT CSARRAASGAFF
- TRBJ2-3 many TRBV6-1 TGTGCCAGCAGTGACGGCAGGACCACAGATACGCAGTATTTT CASSDGRTTDTQYF
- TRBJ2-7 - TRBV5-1 TGCGCCAGCAGAGGGGAGACAGTACCCTACAAGCAGTACTTC CASRGETVPYKQYF
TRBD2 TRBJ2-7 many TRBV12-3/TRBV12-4 TGTGCCAGCAGTTTGTCTAGCGGGGACCCCTACGAGCAGTACTTC CASSLSSGDPYEQYF
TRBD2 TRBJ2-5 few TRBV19 TGTGCCAGTAGTATGGGGGGGGTGGAGACCCAGTACTTC CASSMGGVETQYF
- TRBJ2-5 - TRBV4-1 TGCGCCAGCAGCCAAGAAGTACAAGAGACCCAGTACTTC CASSQEVQETQYF
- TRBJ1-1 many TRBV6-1 TGTGCCAGCACGAAACAGGGAACCCCGGAAGCTTTCTTT CASTKQGTPEAFF